The sequence of this TCR beta chain was determined in a study of blood T cell repertoires in COVID-19. Whole-study context: Samples representing acute and convalescent COVID-19 were sourced from the United States, Italy and Spain.

The germline V and J ends were trimmed by 6 bases and 4 bases, with 11 bases remaining between them. The CDR3 runs 13 residues. The germline CDR1 and CDR2 sequences are WNHNN and SYGVQD (reference sequence). Profiling relied on immunoSEQ multiplex PCR, and the TCRdb table lists in-frame clones only, not all of them. The sample has about 230,000 clones, around 80% seen once. Specimen: peripheral blood. The origin of this receptor is a man aged 40-49 years who had recovered from COVID-19. The rearrangement links TRBV10-1 to TRBJ2-3; D unclear. The CDR3 region is CASSLGTSDTQYF. CDR3 nucleotides: TGCGCCAGCAGCCTAGGTACATCAGATACGCAGTATTTT.